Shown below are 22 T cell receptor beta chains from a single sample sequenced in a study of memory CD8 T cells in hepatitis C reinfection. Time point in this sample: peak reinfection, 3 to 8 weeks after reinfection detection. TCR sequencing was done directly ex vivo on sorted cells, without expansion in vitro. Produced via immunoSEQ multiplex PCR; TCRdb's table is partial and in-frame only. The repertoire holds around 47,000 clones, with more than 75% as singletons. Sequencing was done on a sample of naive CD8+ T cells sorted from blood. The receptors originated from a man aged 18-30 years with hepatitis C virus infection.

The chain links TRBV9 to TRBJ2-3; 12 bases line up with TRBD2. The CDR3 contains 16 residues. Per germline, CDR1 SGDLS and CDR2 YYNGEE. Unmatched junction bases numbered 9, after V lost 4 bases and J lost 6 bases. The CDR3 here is CASSPLAGGTDDTQYF. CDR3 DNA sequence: TGTGCCAGCAGCCCTCTAGCGGGAGGGACTGACGATACGCAGTATTTT.

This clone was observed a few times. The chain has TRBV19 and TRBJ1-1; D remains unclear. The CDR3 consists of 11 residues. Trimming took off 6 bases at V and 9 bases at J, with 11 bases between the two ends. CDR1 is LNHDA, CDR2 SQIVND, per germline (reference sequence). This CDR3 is CASRIGTQAFF. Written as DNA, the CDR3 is TGTGCCAGTAGGATCGGTACCCAAGCTTTCTTT.

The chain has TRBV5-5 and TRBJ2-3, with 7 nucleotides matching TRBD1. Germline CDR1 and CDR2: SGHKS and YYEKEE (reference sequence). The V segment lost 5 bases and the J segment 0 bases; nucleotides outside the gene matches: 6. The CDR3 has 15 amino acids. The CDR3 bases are TGTGCCAGCAGGGGCCGGGACAGAAGCACAGATACGCAGTATTTT. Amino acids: CASRGRDRSTDTQYF. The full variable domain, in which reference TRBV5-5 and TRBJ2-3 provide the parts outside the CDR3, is DAGVTQSPTHLIKTRGQQVTLRCSPISGHKSVSWYQQVLGQGPQFIFQYYEKEERGRGNFPDRFSARQFPNYSSELNVNALLLGDSALYLCASRGRDRSTDTQYFGPGTRLTVL.

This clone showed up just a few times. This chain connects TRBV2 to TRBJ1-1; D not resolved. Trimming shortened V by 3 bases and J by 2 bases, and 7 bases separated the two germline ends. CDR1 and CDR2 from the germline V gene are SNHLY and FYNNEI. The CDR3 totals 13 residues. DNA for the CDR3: TGTGCCAGCAGTGAGGGCGTAAACACTGAAGCTTTCTTT. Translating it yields CASSEGVNTEAFF.

The CDR3 loop reads CASSQDRAGYEQYV. Here the CDR3 DNA reads TGCGCCAGCAGCCAAGACAGGGCAGGCTACGAGCAGTACGTC. The V call is TRBV4-3, the J call TRBJ2-7, with D tentatively TRBD1 (5 bases). V was pared by 0 bases and J by 3 bases, with 9 bases between. The CDR3 is made up of 14 amino acids. Per the germline V gene, CDR1 is LGHNA and CDR2 is YSLEER.

The CDR3 protein is CASSLDRAGYTF. The CDR3 DNA follows: TGTGCCAGCAGTTTAGACAGGGCGGGCTACACCTTC. The chain couples TRBV28 to TRBJ1-2; 7 bases match TRBD1. J gave up 8 bases and V 2 bases, and 2 bases lay outside the gene matches. Germline CDR1 and CDR2: MDHEN and SYDVKM. This CDR3 contains 12 residues.

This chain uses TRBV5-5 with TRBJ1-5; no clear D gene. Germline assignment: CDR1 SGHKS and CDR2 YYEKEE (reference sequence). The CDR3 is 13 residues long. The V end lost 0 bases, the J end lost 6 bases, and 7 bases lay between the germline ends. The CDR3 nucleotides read TGTGCCAGCAGCTTGGGGGGAGCTCAGCCCCAGCATTTT. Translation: CASSLGGAQPQHF.

The CDR3 region is CASSLGQELFF. The CDR3 nucleotides are TGTGCCAGCAGCTTAGGGCAGGAACTGTTTTTT. This sequence joins TRBV7-6 and TRBJ1-4, with D unresolved. Germline assignment: CDR1 SGHVS and CDR2 FNYEAQ. The V end was cut by 1 base, the J end by 12 bases, with 6 bases between. CDR3 size: 11 residues.

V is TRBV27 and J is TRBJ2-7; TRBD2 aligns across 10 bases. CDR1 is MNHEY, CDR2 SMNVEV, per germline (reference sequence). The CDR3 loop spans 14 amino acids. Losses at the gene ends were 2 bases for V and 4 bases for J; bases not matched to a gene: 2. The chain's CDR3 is CASSLRLAGYEQYF. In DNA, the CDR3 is TGTGCCAGCAGTTTAAGACTAGCGGGTTACGAGCAGTACTTC.

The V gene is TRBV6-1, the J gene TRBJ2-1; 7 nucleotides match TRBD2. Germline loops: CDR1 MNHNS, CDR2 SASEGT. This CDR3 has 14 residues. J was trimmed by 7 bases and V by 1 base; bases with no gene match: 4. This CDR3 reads CASSEVGGRNEQFF. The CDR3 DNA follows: TGTGCCAGCAGTGAAGTCGGCGGGAGAAATGAGCAGTTCTTC.

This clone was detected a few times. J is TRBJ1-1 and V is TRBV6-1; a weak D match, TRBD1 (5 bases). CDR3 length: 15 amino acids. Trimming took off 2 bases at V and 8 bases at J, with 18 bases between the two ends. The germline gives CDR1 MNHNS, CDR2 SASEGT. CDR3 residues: CASSELTGVNLEAFF. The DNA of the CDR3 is TGTGCCAGCAGTGAATTAACGGGGGTGAACTTGGAAGCTTTCTTT.

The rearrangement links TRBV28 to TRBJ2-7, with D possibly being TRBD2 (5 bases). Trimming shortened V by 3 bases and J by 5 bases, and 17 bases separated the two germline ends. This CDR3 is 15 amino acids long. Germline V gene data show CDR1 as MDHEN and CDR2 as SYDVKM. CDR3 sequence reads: CASSFRGRTLDEQYF. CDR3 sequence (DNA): TGTGCCAGCAGTTTCCGCGGACGGACTCTGGACGAGCAGTACTTC.

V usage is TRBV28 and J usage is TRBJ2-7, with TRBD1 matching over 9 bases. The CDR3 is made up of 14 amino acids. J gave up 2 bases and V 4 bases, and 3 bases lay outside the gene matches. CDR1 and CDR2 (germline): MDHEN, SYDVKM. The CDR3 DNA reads TGTGCCAGCAGTTCCGGGACAGGGACCTACGAGCAGTACTTC. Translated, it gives CASSSGTGTYEQYF.

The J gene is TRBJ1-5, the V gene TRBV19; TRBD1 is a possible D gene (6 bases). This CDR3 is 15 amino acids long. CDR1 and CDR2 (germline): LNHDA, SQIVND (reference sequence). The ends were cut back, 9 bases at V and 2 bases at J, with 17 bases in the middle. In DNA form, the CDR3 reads TGTGCCAGCGCAACCGGGACACGCGGCAATCAGCCCCAGCATTTT. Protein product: CASATGTRGNQPQHF.

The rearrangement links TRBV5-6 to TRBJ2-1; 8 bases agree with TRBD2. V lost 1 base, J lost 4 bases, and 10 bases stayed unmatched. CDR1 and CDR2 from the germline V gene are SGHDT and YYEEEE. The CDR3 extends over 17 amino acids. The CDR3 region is CASSLYGLAGVYNEQFF. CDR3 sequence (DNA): TGTGCCAGCAGCTTGTATGGCCTAGCGGGTGTATACAATGAGCAGTTCTTC.

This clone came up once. The CDR3, as DNA: TGTGCCAGTAGTATCAGCTCCGGGGGGTCCTACAATGAGCAGTTCTTC. It translates to CASSISSGGSYNEQFF. The chain is built from TRBV19 and TRBJ2-1; TRBD2 aligns across 7 bases. J gave up 1 base and V 3 bases, and 6 bases lay outside the gene matches. The CDR3 extends over 16 amino acids. Germline CDR1 and CDR2: LNHDA and SQIVND (reference sequence).

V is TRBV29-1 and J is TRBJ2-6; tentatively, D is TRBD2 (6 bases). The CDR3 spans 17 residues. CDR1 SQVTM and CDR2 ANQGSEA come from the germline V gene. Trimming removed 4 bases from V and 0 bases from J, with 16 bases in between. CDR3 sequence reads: CSVVADTDLSGANVLTF. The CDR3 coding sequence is TGCAGCGTTGTAGCGGACACCGATCTCTCTGGGGCCAACGTCCTGACTTTC.

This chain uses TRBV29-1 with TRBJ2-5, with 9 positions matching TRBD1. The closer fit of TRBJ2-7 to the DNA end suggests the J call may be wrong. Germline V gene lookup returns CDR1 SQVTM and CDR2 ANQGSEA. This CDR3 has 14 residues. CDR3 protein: CSVEFVDRGYEQYF. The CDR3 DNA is TGCAGCGTTGAATTTGTGGACAGGGGCTACGAGCAGTACTTC.

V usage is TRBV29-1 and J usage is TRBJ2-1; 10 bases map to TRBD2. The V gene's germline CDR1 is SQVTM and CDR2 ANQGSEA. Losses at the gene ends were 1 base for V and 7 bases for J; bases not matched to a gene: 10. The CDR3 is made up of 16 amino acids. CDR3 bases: TGCAGCGTTGAAGCCGGGAGCGGGGGGGCCGGGAATGAGCAGTTCTTC. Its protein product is CSVEAGSGGAGNEQFF.

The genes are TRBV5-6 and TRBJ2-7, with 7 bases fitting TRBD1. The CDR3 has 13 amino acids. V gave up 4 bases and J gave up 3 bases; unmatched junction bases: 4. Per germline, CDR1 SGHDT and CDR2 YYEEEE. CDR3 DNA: TGTGCCAGCAGCGAGGGACAGCGCTACGAGCAGTACGTC. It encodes CASSEGQRYEQYV.

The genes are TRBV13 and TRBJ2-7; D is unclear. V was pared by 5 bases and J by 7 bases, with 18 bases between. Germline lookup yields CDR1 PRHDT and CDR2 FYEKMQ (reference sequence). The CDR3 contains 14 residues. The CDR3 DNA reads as TGTGCCAGCAGCCCCGGGTTAGAGTTTAGGGAGCAGTACTTC. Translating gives CASSPGLEFREQYF.

CDR3 coding DNA: TGTGCCAGCAGCTGGGGACTAGCGGGGGGTACAGATACGCAGTATTTT. This translates into CASSWGLAGGTDTQYF. The chain has TRBV7-9 and TRBJ2-3, with TRBD2 matching 15 bases. CDR1 SEHNR and CDR2 FQNEAQ come from the germline V gene (reference sequence). J lost 3 bases, V lost 4 bases, and 2 bases had no gene match. The CDR3 loop spans 16 amino acids.